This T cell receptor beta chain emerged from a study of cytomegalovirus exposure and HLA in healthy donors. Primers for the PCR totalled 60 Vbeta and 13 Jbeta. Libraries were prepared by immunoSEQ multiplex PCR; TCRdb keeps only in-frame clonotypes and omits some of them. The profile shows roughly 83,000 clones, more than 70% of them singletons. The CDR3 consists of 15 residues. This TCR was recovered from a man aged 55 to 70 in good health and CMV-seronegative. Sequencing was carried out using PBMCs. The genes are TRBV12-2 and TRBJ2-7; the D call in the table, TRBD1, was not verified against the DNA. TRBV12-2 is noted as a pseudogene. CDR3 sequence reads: CASRPYDRSRYEQYF. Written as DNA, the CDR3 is TGTGCAAGTCGCCCGTACGACAGGAGTCGCTACGAGCAGTACTTC.